This entry describes one T cell receptor (beta chain). The data were taken from a study of blood T cell repertoires in COVID-19. Study overall: Donors in the United States, Italy and Spain gave samples during acute or convalescent COVID-19. PBMCs, B-cell-depleted T cells, or T cells provided the cDNA or gDNA that made up the material.

As handled by the study authors: Nucleated cell counts were estimated from reference gene primer amplification. TCRdb's copy holds only in-frame clones and misses some; the assay was immunoSEQ multiplex PCR. D and trimming were read from the DNA, whereas the V and J calls and clone size are those reported in that table. The sample lists 390,000 or so clones; about nine tenths were seen once. The clonotype was recovered from a woman in her twenties or thirties with active or convalescent COVID-19. The specimen sequenced was peripheral blood.

CDR3 residues: CASTPADSGAPDTQYF. In nucleotides, the CDR3 is TGTGCCAGTACCCCAGCGGATAGCGGGGCCCCAGATACGCAGTATTTT. The J gene is TRBJ2-3, the V gene TRBV19; 8 nucleotides align to TRBD2. The junction had 13 bases not matched to a gene; V was cut back by 7 bases and J by 4 bases. The CDR3 loop spans 16 amino acids. Germline CDR1 reads LNHDA; CDR2 reads SQIVND (reference sequence).